This T cell receptor (beta chain) was captured in a study of vaccination effects on CD4 cells after COVID-19. About this clone: Its antigen is still unknown.

V gave up 4 bases and J gave up 7 bases, with 13 bases separating them. The CDR3 has 14 residues. Germline V CDR1 and CDR2: MRHNA, SNTAGT. Findings and caveats of the study: Marked clonal contraction of both clone types appeared late after vaccination.

Antigen-specific CD4+ T cells were expanded (with viral peptide pools) by the ViraFEST assay ahead of sequencing. Scientists isolated CD4+ T cells after a roughly 10-day culture period ended. Either the BNT162b2 or mRNA-1273 vaccine was given to participants in two doses. Half-medium changes using IL-2 medium occurred on days 3 and 7. Method: immunoSEQ multiplex PCR; TCRdb's copy keeps in-frame clones and lacks some. This sample has tens of thousands of clones, with more than 70% found just once. This material consisted of CD4+ T cells from PBMCs cultured with HCoV-229E spike peptides, taken after COVID-19 vaccination. The TCR sequence derives from a human donor who received a COVID-19 vaccine. The rearrangement joins TRBV6-4 to TRBJ1-4; D may be TRBD1 (5 bases). The CDR3 nucleotides are TGTGCCAGCAGTGTCGACAGCCTGGGTGAAAAACTGTTTTTT. This sequence encodes CASSVDSLGEKLFF.